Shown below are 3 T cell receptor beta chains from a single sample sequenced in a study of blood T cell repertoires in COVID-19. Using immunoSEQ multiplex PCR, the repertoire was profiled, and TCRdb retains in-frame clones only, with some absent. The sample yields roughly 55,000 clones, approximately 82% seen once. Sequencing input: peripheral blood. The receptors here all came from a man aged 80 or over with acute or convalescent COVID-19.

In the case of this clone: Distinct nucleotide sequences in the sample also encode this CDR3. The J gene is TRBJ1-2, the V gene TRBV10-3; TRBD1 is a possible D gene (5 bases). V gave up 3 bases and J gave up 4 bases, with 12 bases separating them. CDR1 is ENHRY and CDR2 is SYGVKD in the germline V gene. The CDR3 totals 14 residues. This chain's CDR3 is CAISDDRMGYGYTF. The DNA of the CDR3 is TGTGCCATCAGTGACGACAGAATGGGCTATGGCTACACCTTC.

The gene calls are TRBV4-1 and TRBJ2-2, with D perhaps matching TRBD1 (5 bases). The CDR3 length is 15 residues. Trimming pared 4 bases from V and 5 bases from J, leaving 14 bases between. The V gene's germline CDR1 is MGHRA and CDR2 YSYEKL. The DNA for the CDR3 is TGCGCCAGCAGCCTCGGGCAGGGCGGAACCGGGGAGCTGTTTTTT. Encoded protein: CASSLGQGGTGELFF.

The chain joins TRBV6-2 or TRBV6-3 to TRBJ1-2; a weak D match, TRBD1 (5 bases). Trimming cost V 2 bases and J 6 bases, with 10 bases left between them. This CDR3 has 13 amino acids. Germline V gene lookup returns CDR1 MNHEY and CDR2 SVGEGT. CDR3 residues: CASSYRGSNGYTF. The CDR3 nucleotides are TGTGCCAGCAGTTACAGGGGTTCTAATGGCTACACCTTC.